This entry lists 20 T cell receptor beta chains sequenced from one sample in a study of CD8 T cells in Susac syndrome. Random hexamers were used to reverse transcribe an amount of roughly 0.45 to 1 ug RNA. TCRdb independently ran MiXCR on the immunoSEQ multiplex PCR reads; one entry per CDR3 protein. The table has 150,000 or so distinct CDR3 sequences, roughly 95% seen once; the top ten hold approximately 0.12%. Sequencing was carried out using CD4+ T cells from PBMCs. The receptors originated from a human donor with Susac syndrome.

The chain recombines TRBV11-2 with TRBJ2-5; D is unresolved. There are 15 residues in the CDR3. V was cut by 2 bases and J by 2 bases, with 12 bases left in between. The germline V gene has CDR1 SGHAT and CDR2 FQNNGV. For the CDR3, the DNA is TGTGCCAGCAGCTTAACTGTACTAAATCAAGAGACCCAGTACTTC. Protein: CASSLTVLNQETQYF.

The chain links TRBV20-1 to TRBJ2-1; 11 nucleotides line up with TRBD2. This CDR3 comprises 15 residues. With V trimmed by 3 bases and J by 0 bases, 1 base remained unmatched. Per the germline V gene, CDR1 is DFQATT and CDR2 is SNEGSKA (reference sequence). CDR3 sequence: CSASTSGSSYNEQFF. CDR3 bases: TGCAGTGCTAGTACTAGCGGGAGCTCCTACAATGAGCAGTTCTTC.

A single count supports this clonotype. This chain links TRBV6-2 or TRBV6-3 with TRBJ2-7; the match to TRBD2 covers 9 bases. The CDR3 is 15 amino acids. V was pared by 8 bases and J by 0 bases, with 8 bases of the junction left unmatched. The germline gives CDR1 MNHEY, CDR2 SVGEGT. For the CDR3, the DNA is TGTGCCAGCTGCGGGGGGGGACGGATCTCCTACGAGCAGTACTTC. Translating it yields CASCGGGRISYEQYF.

The genes are TRBV30 and TRBJ2-1; D could derive from TRBD1 or TRBD2 (5 bases each). The CDR3 is 14 amino acids. Between the trimmed V and J ends, which lost 2 bases and 2 bases, there was a span of 10 bases. The germline V gene has CDR1 GTSNPN and CDR2 SVGIG (reference sequence). CDR3 in DNA: TGTGCCTGGAGTCGGGGCAGGGCCTACAATGAGCAGTTCTTC. Translation gives CAWSRGRAYNEQFF.

The chain has TRBV3-1 and TRBJ2-3, with 8 bases identical to TRBD1. CDR1 and CDR2 from the germline V gene are LGHDT and YNNKEL (reference sequence). The CDR3 runs to 14 residues. V trimming: 2 bases; J trimming: 6 bases; junction bases outside the gene matches: 4. CDR3: CASSQTTGADTQYF. CDR3 nucleotide sequence: TGTGCCAGCAGCCAAACGACAGGGGCGGATACGCAGTATTTT.

This clonotype was seen once. The gene calls are TRBV28 and TRBJ2-1; tentatively, D is TRBD2 (5 bases). The CDR3 runs 15 residues. Per germline, CDR1 MDHEN and CDR2 SYDVKM. The V gene lost 7 bases and the J gene lost 6 bases, with 19 bases spanning the gap. CDR3 in amino acids: CASTGMGALSNEQFF. DNA for the CDR3: TGTGCCAGCACCGGGATGGGCGCGTTAAGCAATGAGCAGTTCTTC.

This sequence joins TRBV7-2 and TRBJ2-7, with 7 bases aligning to TRBD2. Trimming took 6 bases from V and 3 from J; bases not matched to a gene: 2. This CDR3 region has 12 residues. Germline CDR1 is SGHTA and CDR2 is FQGNSA. CDR3 region: CASSLADYEQYF. In nucleotides, the CDR3 is TGTGCCAGCAGTCTAGCGGACTACGAGCAGTACTTC.

The chain carries TRBV18 and TRBJ2-7, with 7 nucleotides matching TRBD2. Looked up from germline, CDR1 is KGHSH and CDR2 is LQKENI. Unmatched junction bases numbered 8, after V lost 6 bases and J lost 0 bases. CDR3 length: 15 residues. The CDR3 region has the DNA TGTGCCAGCTCCCAGGGAGGGGCAGGCTCCTACGAGCAGTACTTC. This translates into CASSQGGAGSYEQYF.

The chain links TRBV15 to TRBJ2-3; D uncertain. The CDR3 extends over 14 amino acids. V lost 1 base and J lost 5, with 10 bases in between. The germline gives CDR1 LNHNV, CDR2 YYDKDF (reference sequence). The CDR3 spells CATSRGVIGDTQYF. The CDR3 DNA follows: TGTGCCACCAGCAGAGGGGTAATTGGAGATACGCAGTATTTT.

This clonotype was observed a single time. DNA for the CDR3: TGTGCCAGCAGAAACAGGGATTCCTACAATGAGCAGTTCTTC. Encoded protein: CASRNRDSYNEQFF. This chain connects TRBV6-5 to TRBJ2-1; possible D gene TRBD1, 6 bases. CDR1 and CDR2 from the germline V gene are MNHEY and SVGAGI. The V end lost 6 bases, the J end lost 1 base, and 10 bases lay between the germline ends. This CDR3 spans 14 amino acids.

The rearrangement joins TRBV6-2 or TRBV6-3 to TRBJ2-7; 9 bases line up with TRBD2. The CDR3 loop spans 18 amino acids. Trimming at V came to 5 bases and at J to 2 bases, leaving 16 bases not matched to a gene. In germline, CDR1 is MNHEY, CDR2 SVGEGT. The CDR3 DNA reads TGTGCCAGCAGTCCGCTCTTTAGCGGGAGAAAGACTACCTACGAGCAGTACTTC. It specifies CASSPLFSGRKTTYEQYF.

This clonotype was counted once. This chain uses TRBV4-2 with TRBJ1-3; 8 bases map to TRBD1. Germline trimming cut 3 bases from V and 6 bases from J; bases unmatched to any gene: 4. The CDR3 totals 14 residues. Looked up from germline, CDR1 is LGHNA and CDR2 is YNFKEQ. CDR3 in amino acids: CASSQTGALNTIYF. The CDR3 coding sequence is TGTGCCAGCAGCCAGACAGGGGCCCTAAACACCATATATTTT.

This chain joins TRBV4-3 and TRBJ2-1, with D possibly being TRBD2 (5 bases). V was pared by 3 bases and J by 8 bases, with 11 bases between. Germline assignment: CDR1 LGHNA and CDR2 YSLEER. The CDR3 sequence is 13 residues long. Here the CDR3 DNA reads TGCGCCAGCAGCCACGGTCAGAGGGATGAGCAGTTCTTC. Its translation: CASSHGQRDEQFF.

This chain links TRBV14 with TRBJ2-5; tentatively, D is TRBD1 (5 bases). Trimming cost V 1 base and J 4 bases, with 10 bases left between them. From germline, CDR1 is SGHDN and CDR2 FVKESK. The CDR3 extends over 14 amino acids. The CDR3 region is CASSQVMGRETQYF. The CDR3 DNA is TGTGCCAGCAGCCAAGTCATGGGGCGAGAGACCCAGTACTTC. The full variable domain, its missing parts supplied by reference TRBV14 and TRBJ2-5, is EAGVTQFPSHSVIEKGQTVTLRCDPISGHDNLYWYRRVMGKEIKFLLHFVKESKQDESGMPNNRFLAERTGGTYSTLKVQPAELEDSGVYFCASSQVMGRETQYFGPGTRLLVL.

The chain uses TRBV5-4 and TRBJ2-1, with TRBD2 identical over 16 bases. The CDR3 extends over 17 amino acids. V lost 4 bases and J lost 1; bases outside the gene matches: 2. CDR1 and CDR2 from the germline V gene are SGHNT and YYREEE (reference sequence). CDR3 bases: TGTGCCAGCAGCCCGGGACTAGCGGGAGGGTCCTACAATGAGCAGTTCTTC. Amino acids: CASSPGLAGGSYNEQFF.

The chain recombines TRBV6-2 or TRBV6-3 with TRBJ2-5, with TRBD2 identical over 8 bases. Per the germline V gene, CDR1 is MNHEY and CDR2 is SVGEGT. J gave up 5 bases and V 5 bases, and 10 bases lay outside the gene matches. The CDR3 loop spans 15 amino acids. This CDR3 is CASSLPISGEETQYF. The CDR3 DNA reads TGTGCCAGCAGTCTCCCAATTAGCGGGGAGGAGACCCAGTACTTC.

The V call is TRBV6-2 or TRBV6-3, the J call TRBJ2-7; 11 nucleotides align to TRBD2. This CDR3 contains 16 residues. The V segment lost 6 bases and the J segment 1 base; nucleotides outside the gene matches: 8. CDR1 MNHEY and CDR2 SVGEGT come from the germline V gene. The CDR3 sequence is CASSRGTSGRSYEQYF. The CDR3, as DNA: TGTGCCAGCAGCCGTGGGACTAGCGGACGATCCTACGAGCAGTACTTC.

V gene TRBV18 combines with J gene TRBJ2-5; weak D call: TRBD2 (5 bases). The CDR3 runs 16 residues. V dropped 5 bases and J dropped 7 bases, with 23 bases sitting between them. CDR1 is KGHSH, CDR2 LQKENI, per germline. CDR3 protein: CASSNTERRSGGTQYF. The CDR3 coding sequence is TGTGCCAGCTCAAATACCGAGCGGAGATCGGGTGGGACCCAGTACTTC.

V is TRBV20-1 and J is TRBJ1-1; D perhaps matches TRBD1 (5 bases). V was cut by 1 base and J by 4 bases, with 22 bases left in between. CDR3 length: 17 amino acids. CDR1 and CDR2 (germline): DFQATT, SNEGSKA (reference sequence). The CDR3 spells CSARVVSGGGGSTEAFF. CDR3 DNA: TGCAGTGCTAGAGTAGTAAGTGGGGGAGGCGGAAGCACTGAAGCTTTCTTT.

The chain employs TRBV12-3 or TRBV12-4 and TRBJ1-2, with TRBD1 matching over 7 bases. Unmatched junction bases numbered 7, after V lost 8 bases and J lost 4 bases. The CDR3 extends over 13 amino acids. The CDR3 nucleotides are TGTGCCAGCGGACGCGGACAGGTCTATGGCTACACCTTC. This sequence encodes CASGRGQVYGYTF.